Shown below are 12 T cell receptor beta chains from a single sample sequenced in a study of blood T cells in healthy people across ages. The authors ran a second PCR of roughly 6 to 12 cycles using a sample-barcoded 5' primer and a J-beta primer mix. TCRdb re-derived calls from the 5' RACE reads in MiXCR, one entry per CDR3 protein. Of over 1,500,000 distinct CDR3 sequences in the sample, 49% are singletons; the top ten hold around 2.1%. Material for sequencing was blood. The receptor source for this set is a woman aged 40 to 50 in good health.

In the case of this clonotype: Mismatch with germline at one junction end may stem from a read error. The chain couples TRBV28 to TRBJ2-3; 8 positions match TRBD2. Germline assignment: CDR1 MDHEN and CDR2 SYDVKM. This CDR3 is 13 amino acids long. The CDR3 is CASGGGYTNTQYF. As DNA, the CDR3 is TGTGCCTCGGGCGGGGGGTACACAAATACGCAGTATTTT.

V gene TRBV3-1 combines with J gene TRBJ1-2; D possibly corresponds to TRBD1 (6 bases). Per germline, CDR1 LGHDT and CDR2 YNNKEL (reference sequence). The CDR3 is 15 amino acids. V lost 0 bases to trimming and J lost 4 bases, with 12 bases between them. The CDR3 region is CASSQEDSPIYGYTF. As DNA, the CDR3 is TGTGCCAGCAGCCAAGAGGACAGCCCGATCTATGGCTACACCTTC. Supplemented by reference TRBV3-1 and TRBJ1-2, the full variable domain reads DTAVSQTPKYLVTQMGNDKSIKCEQNLGHDTMYWYKQDSKKFLKIMFSYNNKELIINETVPNRFSPKSPDKAHLNLHINSLELGDSAVYFCASSQEDSPIYGYTFGSGTRLTVV.

The genes are TRBV4-2 and TRBJ2-5, with 9 nucleotides matching TRBD2. V trimming: 1 base; J trimming: 5 bases; junction bases outside the gene matches: 11. CDR3 length equals 17 residues. CDR1 LGHNA and CDR2 YNFKEQ come from the germline V gene. DNA of the CDR3: TGTGCCAGCAGCCAAGTAGGTGTAGCGGGGGATGTGGAGACCCAGTACTTC. Residues: CASSQVGVAGDVETQYF.

The rearrangement joins TRBV28 to TRBJ2-5, with TRBD2 matching over 8 bases. The V segment lost 5 bases and the J segment 0 bases; nucleotides outside the gene matches: 8. CDR1 MDHEN and CDR2 SYDVKM come from the germline V gene. This CDR3 contains 16 residues. The CDR3: CASSPLAGNHQETQYF. The CDR3 DNA is TGTGCCAGCAGTCCGTTAGCGGGGAATCACCAAGAGACCCAGTACTTC. The whole variable domain, filled in from reference TRBV28 and TRBJ2-5, reads DVKVTQSSRYLVKRTGEKVFLECVQDMDHENMFWYRQDPGLGLRLIYFSYDVKMKEKGDIPEGYSVSREKKERFSLILESASTNQTSMYLCASSPLAGNHQETQYFGPGTRLLVL.

The rearrangement joins TRBV9 to TRBJ2-3; tentatively, D is TRBD2 (7 bases). Germline loops: CDR1 SGDLS, CDR2 YYNGEE. CDR3 size: 16 residues. V shed 2 bases and J shed 6 bases, with 19 bases lying between them. The CDR3 nucleotides are TGTGCCAGCAGCGTCGAGGGGGGGCATGGCTTCGATACGCAGTATTTT. Its protein product is CASSVEGGHGFDTQYF.

The gene calls are TRBV4-1 and TRBJ1-1; 9 nucleotides agree with TRBD1. J lost 4 bases, V lost 6 bases, and 12 bases had no gene match. CDR3 length: 16 residues. The germline gives CDR1 MGHRA, CDR2 YSYEKL. CDR3 in DNA: TGCGCCAGCAGGCCAACCTTACAGGGGGCGGGCACTGAAGCTTTCTTT. It is translated as CASRPTLQGAGTEAFF.

This clonotype was seen a handful of times. The chain carries TRBV27 and TRBJ2-4, with 10 bases matching TRBD2. J was trimmed by 6 bases and V by 2 bases; bases with no gene match: 7. Germline assignment: CDR1 MNHEY and CDR2 SMNVEV (reference sequence). There are 16 residues in the CDR3. The CDR3, as DNA: TGTGCCAGCAGTTTAGTAGCGGGGGGCCTAGGAAACATTCAGTACTTC. The encoded protein is CASSLVAGGLGNIQYF.

This clonotype was seen a single time. This chain joins TRBV20-1 and TRBJ1-5; perhaps TRBD1 as D (5 bases). The V end was cut by 3 bases, the J end by 3 bases, with 15 bases between. The CDR3 sequence is 15 residues long. From germline, CDR1 is DFQATT and CDR2 SNEGSKA (reference sequence). CDR3 in amino acids: CSARGQKVPNQPQHF. The CDR3 coding sequence is TGCAGTGCTAGGGGGCAGAAAGTGCCCAATCAGCCCCAGCATTTT.

V and J are TRBV12-3 or TRBV12-4 and TRBJ1-2; tentative D call: TRBD1 (5 bases). Trimming cost V 3 bases and J 5 bases, with 22 bases left between them. The CDR3 sequence is 17 residues long. The CDR3 protein is CASSFGQGPDSSYGYTF. The CDR3 bases are TGTGCCAGCAGTTTTGGGCAGGGCCCCGACAGCAGTTATGGCTACACCTTC.

This clonotype was detected only a few times. The chain uses TRBV6-5 and TRBJ2-5; a weak D match, TRBD1 (5 bases). V was shortened by 5 bases and J by 4 bases, with 11 bases between the two germline ends. The germline V gene has CDR1 MNHEY and CDR2 SVGAGI. The CDR3 runs 13 residues. CDR3 DNA sequence: TGTGCCAGCAGTCGGACATGGCGAGAGACCCAGTACTTC. It is translated as CASSRTWRETQYF.

This clonotype appeared a single time. The chain has TRBV7-9 and TRBJ2-3; 8 bases line up with TRBD2. Trimming cost V 7 bases and J 0 bases; bases outside gene matches: 3. Germline loops: CDR1 SEHNR, CDR2 FQNEAQ (reference sequence). The CDR3 is 14 residues long. CDR3 coding DNA: TGTGCCAGCACAACTAGCGGCAGCACAGATACGCAGTATTTT. As protein: CASTTSGSTDTQYF.

This clonotype was detected a few times. The chain recombines TRBV14 with TRBJ2-3, with 9 bases lining up with TRBD1. The CDR3 sequence is 14 residues long. Germline V gives CDR1 SGHDN, CDR2 FVKESK. V trimming: 2 bases; J trimming: 8 bases; junction bases outside the gene matches: 5. The CDR3 loop is CASSQWGTGTTQYF. CDR3 sequence (DNA): TGTGCCAGCAGCCAATGGGGGACAGGGACTACGCAGTATTTT. The full variable domain, rest sourced from reference TRBV14 and TRBJ2-3, is EAGVTQFPSHSVIEKGQTVTLRCDPISGHDNLYWYRRVMGKEIKFLLHFVKESKQDESGMPNNRFLAERTGGTYSTLKVQPAELEDSGVYFCASSQWGTGTTQYFGPGTRLTVL.